This TCR beta chain was profiled in a study of T cell repertoires in cytomegalovirus infection. One entry per CDR3 protein results from TCRdb running MiXCR on the reads. This table holds hundreds of thousands of distinct CDR3 sequences, approximately 31% found once. The germline V and J ends were trimmed by 4 bases and 0 bases, with 11 bases remaining between them. The CDR3 runs to 15 residues. Germline lookup yields CDR1 SGHNT and CDR2 YYREEE (reference sequence). Broader study findings: In two of eight donors, the top clonotype was HLA-C-restricted CMV-specific.

Concerning this clonotype itself: Its antigen is currently unknown.

V and J are TRBV5-4 and TRBJ2-1, with no clear D. The specimen was PBMCs. The sequence was collected from a human donor in good health (CMV status not recorded). Some clones in this sample may be carry-over from other donors' samples. CDR3 sequence: CASSPFTSSYNEQFF. The CDR3, as DNA: TGTGCCAGCAGCCCATTCACAAGCTCCTACAATGAGCAGTTCTTC.